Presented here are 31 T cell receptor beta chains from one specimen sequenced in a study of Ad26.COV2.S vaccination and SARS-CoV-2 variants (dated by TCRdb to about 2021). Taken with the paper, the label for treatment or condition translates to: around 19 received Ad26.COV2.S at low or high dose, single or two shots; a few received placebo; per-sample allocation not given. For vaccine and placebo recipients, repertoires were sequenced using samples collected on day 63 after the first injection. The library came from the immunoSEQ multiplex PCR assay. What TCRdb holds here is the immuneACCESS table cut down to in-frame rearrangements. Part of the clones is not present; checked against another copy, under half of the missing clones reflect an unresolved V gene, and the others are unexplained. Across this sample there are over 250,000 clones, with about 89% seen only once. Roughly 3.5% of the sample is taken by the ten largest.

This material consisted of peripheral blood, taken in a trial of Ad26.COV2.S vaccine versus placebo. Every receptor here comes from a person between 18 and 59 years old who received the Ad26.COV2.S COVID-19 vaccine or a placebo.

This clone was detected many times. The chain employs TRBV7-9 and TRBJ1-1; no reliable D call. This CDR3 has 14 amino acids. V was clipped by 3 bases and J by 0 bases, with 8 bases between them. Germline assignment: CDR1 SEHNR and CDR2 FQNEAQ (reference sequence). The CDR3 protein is CASSLTPMNTEAFF. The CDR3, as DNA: TGTGCCAGCAGCTTGACACCCATGAACACTGAAGCTTTCTTT.

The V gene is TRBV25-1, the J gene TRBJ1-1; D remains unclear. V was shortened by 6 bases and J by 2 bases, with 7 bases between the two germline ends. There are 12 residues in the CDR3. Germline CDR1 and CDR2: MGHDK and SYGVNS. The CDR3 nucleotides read TGTGCCAGCAGGGACGCAAACACTGAAGCTTTCTTT. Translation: CASRDANTEAFF.

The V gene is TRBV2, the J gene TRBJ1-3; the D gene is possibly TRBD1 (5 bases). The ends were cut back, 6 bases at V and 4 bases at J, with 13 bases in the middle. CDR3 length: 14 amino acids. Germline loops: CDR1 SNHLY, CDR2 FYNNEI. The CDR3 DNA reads TGTGCCAGCAGAACGGGGCAGGCGGGAAACACCATATATTTT. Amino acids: CASRTGQAGNTIYF.

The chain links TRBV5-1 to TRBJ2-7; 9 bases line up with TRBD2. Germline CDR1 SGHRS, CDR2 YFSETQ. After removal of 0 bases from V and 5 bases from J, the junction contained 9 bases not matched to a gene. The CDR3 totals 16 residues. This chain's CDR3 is CASSLGGTSTRDEQYF. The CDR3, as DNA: TGCGCCAGCAGCTTGGGTGGGACTAGCACTAGAGACGAGCAGTACTTC. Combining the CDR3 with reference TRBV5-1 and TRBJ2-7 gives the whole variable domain KAGVTQTPRYLIKTRGQQVTLSCSPISGHRSVSWYQQTPGQGLQFLFEYFSETQRNKGNFPGRFSGRQFSNSRSEMNVSTLELGDSALYLCASSLGGTSTRDEQYFGPGTRLTVT.

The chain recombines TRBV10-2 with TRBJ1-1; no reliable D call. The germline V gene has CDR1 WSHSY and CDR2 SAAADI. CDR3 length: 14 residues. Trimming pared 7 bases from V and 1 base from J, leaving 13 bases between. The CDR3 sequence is CASTGRLGNTEAFF. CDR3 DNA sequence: TGCGCCAGCACCGGACGGCTGGGGAACACTGAAGCTTTCTTT.

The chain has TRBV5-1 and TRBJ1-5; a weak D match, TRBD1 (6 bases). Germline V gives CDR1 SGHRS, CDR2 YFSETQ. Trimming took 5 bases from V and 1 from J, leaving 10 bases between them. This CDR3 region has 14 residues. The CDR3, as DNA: TGCGCCAGCAGGCACAGGGAGAGCAATCAGCCCCAGCATTTT. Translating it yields CASRHRESNQPQHF.

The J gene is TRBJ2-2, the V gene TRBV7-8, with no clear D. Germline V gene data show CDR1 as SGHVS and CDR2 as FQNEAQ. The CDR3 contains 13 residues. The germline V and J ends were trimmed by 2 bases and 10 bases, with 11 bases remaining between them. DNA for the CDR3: TGTGCCAGCAGCTTACCCAGCAAGGAGGAGCTGTTTTTT. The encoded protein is CASSLPSKEELFF.

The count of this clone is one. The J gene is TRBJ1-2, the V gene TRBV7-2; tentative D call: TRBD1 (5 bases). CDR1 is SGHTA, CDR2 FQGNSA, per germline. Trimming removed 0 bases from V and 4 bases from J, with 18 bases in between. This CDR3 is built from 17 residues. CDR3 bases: TGTGCCAGCAGCTTAGCGCTTTTTCGTGGGGGGAGCTATGGCTACACCTTC. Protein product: CASSLALFRGGSYGYTF.

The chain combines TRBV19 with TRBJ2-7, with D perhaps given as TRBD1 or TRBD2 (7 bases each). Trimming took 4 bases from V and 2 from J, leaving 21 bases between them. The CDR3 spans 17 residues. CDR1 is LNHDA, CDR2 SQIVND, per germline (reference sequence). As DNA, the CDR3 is TGTGCCAGTAGTACTCGAAATCAGGGGGGGGCAGCCTACGAGCAGTACTTC. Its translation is CASSTRNQGGAAYEQYF.

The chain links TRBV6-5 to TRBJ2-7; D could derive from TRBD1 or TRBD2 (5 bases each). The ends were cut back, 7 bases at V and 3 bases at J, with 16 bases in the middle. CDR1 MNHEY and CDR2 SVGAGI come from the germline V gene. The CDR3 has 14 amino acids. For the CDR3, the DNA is TGTGCCAGCACCGAGGACTGGGGGTTCTACGAGCAGTACTTC. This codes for CASTEDWGFYEQYF.

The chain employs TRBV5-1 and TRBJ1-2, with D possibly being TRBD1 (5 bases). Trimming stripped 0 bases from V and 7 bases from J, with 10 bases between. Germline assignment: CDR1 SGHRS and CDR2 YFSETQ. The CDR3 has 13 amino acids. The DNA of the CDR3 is TGCGCCAGCAGCTTGGAAGGGGCGGCTGGCTACACCTTC. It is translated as CASSLEGAAGYTF.

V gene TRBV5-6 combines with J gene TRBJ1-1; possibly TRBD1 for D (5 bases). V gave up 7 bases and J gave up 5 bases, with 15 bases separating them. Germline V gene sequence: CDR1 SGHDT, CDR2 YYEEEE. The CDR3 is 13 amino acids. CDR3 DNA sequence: TGTGCCAGCCAGGCAGGGACCTTTACTGAAGCTTTCTTT. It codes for CASQAGTFTEAFF.

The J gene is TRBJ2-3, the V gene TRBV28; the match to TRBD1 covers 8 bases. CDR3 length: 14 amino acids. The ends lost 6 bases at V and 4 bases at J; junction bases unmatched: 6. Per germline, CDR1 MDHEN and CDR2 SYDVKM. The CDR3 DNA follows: TGTGCCAGCAGAGAAGGACAGGGTGCAGATACGCAGTATTTT. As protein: CASREGQGADTQYF.

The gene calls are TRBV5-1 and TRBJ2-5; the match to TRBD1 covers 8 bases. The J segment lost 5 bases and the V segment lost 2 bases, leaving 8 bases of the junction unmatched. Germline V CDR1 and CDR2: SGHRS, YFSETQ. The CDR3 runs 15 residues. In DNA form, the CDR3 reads TGCGCCAGCAGCTTCAGCACCACAGGGGGGGAGACCCAGTACTTC. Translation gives CASSFSTTGGETQYF.

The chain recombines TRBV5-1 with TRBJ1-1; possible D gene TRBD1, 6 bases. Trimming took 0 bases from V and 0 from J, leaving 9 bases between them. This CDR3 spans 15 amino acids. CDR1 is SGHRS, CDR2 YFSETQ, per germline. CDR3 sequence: CASSLEGGMNTEAFF. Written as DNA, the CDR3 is TGCGCCAGCAGCTTGGAGGGGGGGATGAACACTGAAGCTTTCTTT.

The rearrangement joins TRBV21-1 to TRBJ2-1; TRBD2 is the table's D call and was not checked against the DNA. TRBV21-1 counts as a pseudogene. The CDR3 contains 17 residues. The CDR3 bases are TGTGCCAGCAGCAAAATTGCGGGCCGGGAGGACTACAATGAGCAGTTCTTC. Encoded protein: CASSKIAGREDYNEQFF.

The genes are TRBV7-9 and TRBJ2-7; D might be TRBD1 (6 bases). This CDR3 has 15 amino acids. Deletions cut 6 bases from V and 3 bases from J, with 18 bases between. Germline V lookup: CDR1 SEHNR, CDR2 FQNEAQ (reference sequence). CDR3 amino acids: CASSLYLRGIYEQYF. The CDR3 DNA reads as TGTGCCAGCAGTTTATATCTAAGGGGGATCTACGAGCAGTACTTC. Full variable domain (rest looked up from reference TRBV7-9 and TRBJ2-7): DTGVSQNPRHKITKRGQNVTFRCDPISEHNRLYWYRQTLGQGPEFLTYFQNEAQLEKSRLLSDRFSAERPKGSFSTLEIQRTEQGDSAMYLCASSLYLRGIYEQYFGPGTRLTVT.

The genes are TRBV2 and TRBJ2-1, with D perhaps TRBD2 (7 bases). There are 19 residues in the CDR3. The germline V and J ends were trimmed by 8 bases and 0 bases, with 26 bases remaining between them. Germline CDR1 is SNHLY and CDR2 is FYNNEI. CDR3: CASLNNGGPSWSSYNEQFF. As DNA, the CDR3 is TGTGCCAGCCTTAACAACGGGGGGCCCTCCTGGAGCTCCTACAATGAGCAGTTCTTC.

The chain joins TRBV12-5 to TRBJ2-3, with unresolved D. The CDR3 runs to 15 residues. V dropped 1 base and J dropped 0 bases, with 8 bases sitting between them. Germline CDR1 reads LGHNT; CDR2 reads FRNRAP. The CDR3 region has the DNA TGTGCTAGTGGTTTGGACGCCAGGAGCACAGATACGCAGTATTTT. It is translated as CASGLDARSTDTQYF.

CDR3 in amino acids: CASSSSGTGYEEQYF. DNA for the CDR3: TGCGCCAGCAGCTCCTCCGGGACAGGGTATGAGGAGCAGTACTTC. V and J are TRBV5-1 and TRBJ2-7, with 9 bases identical to TRBD1. The V gene end was trimmed by 3 bases and the J gene end by 7 bases; junction bases not matched to a gene: 11. Looked up from germline, CDR1 is SGHRS and CDR2 is YFSETQ. The CDR3 covers 15 residues.

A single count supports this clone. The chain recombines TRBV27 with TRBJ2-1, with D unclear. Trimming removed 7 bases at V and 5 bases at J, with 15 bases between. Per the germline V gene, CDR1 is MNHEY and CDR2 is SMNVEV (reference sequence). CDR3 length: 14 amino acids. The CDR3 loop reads CASTPSPWDNEQFF. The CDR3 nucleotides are TGTGCCAGCACCCCCTCCCCGTGGGACAATGAGCAGTTCTTC.

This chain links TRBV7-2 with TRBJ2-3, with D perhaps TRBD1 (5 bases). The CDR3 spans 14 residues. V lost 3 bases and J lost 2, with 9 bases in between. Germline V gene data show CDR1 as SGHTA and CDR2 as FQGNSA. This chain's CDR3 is CASSFTQATDTQYF. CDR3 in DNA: TGTGCCAGCAGCTTTACACAGGCCACAGATACGCAGTATTTT.

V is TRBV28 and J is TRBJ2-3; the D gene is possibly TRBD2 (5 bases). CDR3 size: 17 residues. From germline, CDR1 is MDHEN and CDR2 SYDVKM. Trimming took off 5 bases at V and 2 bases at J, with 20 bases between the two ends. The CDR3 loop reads CASSPRRRYGVTDTQYF. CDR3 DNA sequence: TGTGCCAGCAGTCCACGACGGCGATACGGGGTCACAGATACGCAGTATTTT.

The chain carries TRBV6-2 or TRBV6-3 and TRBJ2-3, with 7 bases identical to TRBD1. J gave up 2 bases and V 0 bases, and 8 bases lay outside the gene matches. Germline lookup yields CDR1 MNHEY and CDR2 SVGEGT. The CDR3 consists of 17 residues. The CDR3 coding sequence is TGTGCCAGCAGTTACTCGAGGGGGACAGTCATCACAGATACGCAGTATTTT. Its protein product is CASSYSRGTVITDTQYF.

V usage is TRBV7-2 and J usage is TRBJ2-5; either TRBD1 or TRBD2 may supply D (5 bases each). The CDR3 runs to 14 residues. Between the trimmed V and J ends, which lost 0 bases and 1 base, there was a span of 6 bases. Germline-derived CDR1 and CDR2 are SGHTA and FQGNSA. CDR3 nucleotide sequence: TGTGCCAGCAGCTTAGCGGGGACCCAAGAGACCCAGTACTTC. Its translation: CASSLAGTQETQYF.

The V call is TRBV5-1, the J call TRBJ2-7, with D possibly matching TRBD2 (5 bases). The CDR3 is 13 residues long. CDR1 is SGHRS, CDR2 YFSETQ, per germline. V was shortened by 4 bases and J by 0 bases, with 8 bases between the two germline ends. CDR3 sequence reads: CASSTGSSYEQYF. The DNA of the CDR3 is TGCGCCAGCAGCACGGGGTCCTCCTACGAGCAGTACTTC.

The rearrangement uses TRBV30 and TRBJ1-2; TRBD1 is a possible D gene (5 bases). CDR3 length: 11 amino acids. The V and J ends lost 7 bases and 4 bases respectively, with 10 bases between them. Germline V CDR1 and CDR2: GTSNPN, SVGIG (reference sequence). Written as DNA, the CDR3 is TGTGCCTCCGGGGGGGGCTATGGCTACACCTTC. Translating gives CASGGGYGYTF. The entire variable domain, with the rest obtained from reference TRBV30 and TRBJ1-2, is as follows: SQTIHQWPATLVQPVGSPLSLECTVEGTSNPNLYWYRQAAGRGLQLLFYSVGIGQISSEVPQNLSASRPQDRQFILSSKKLLLSDSGFYLCASGGGYGYTFGSGTRLTVV.

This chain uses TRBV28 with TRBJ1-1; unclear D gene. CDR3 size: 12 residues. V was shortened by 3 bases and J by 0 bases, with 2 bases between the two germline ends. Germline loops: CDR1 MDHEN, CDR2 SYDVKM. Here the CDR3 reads CASSFLNTEAFF. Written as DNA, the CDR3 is TGTGCCAGCAGTTTTTTGAACACTGAAGCTTTCTTT. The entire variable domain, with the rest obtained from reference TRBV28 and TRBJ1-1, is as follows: DVKVTQSSRYLVKRTGEKVFLECVQDMDHENMFWYRQDPGLGLRLIYFSYDVKMKEKGDIPEGYSVSREKKERFSLILESASTNQTSMYLCASSFLNTEAFFGQGTRLTVV.

Here the CDR3 DNA reads TGTGCCAGCAGCCAAGATTGGAACCAAGAGACCCAGTACTTC. Translation: CASSQDWNQETQYF. The rearrangement links TRBV4-2 to TRBJ2-5; D gene ambiguous. Germline assignment: CDR1 LGHNA and CDR2 YNFKEQ. The CDR3 covers 14 residues. V shed 0 bases and J shed 0 bases, with 5 bases lying between them.

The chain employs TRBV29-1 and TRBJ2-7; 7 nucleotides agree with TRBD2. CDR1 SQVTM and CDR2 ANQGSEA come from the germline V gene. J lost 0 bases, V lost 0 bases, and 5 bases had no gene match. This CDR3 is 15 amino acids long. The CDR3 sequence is CSVEDPGGSSYEQYF. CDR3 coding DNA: TGCAGCGTTGAAGATCCCGGGGGGAGCTCCTACGAGCAGTACTTC.

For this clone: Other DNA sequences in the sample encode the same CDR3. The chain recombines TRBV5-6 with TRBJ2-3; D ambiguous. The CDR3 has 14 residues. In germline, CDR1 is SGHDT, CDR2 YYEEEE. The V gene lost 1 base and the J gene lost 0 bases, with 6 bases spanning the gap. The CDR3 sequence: CASSLLESTDTQYF. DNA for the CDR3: TGTGCCAGCAGCTTGCTAGAGAGCACAGATACGCAGTATTTT.